This entry describes one T cell receptor beta chain. The antigen is not known. This specimen comes from a study of T cell responses to AZD1222 COVID-19 vaccine. The study, taken as a whole, reports: Sampled repertoires all dated from after the peak T cell response. Donor demographics were predominantly white British with a female majority; clonal diversity may be underestimated. Once two AZD1222 doses were given, Spike-specific TCR breadth and depth went up.

Profiled with immunoSEQ multiplex PCR; TCRdb holds only in-frame clones, not every one. The table lists fewer than 100,000 clones, around 85% of them singletons, with 11% in the top ten. The CDR3 sequence is 14 residues long. Germline V CDR1 and CDR2: LNHNV, YYDKDF (reference sequence). The V gene lost 5 bases and the J gene lost 8 bases, with 13 bases spanning the gap. This TCR derives from an adult who received the AZD1222 COVID-19 vaccine. The source material was peripheral blood, sampled 28 days after the second AZD1222 dose. This rearrangement joins TRBV15 to TRBJ1-6; possibly TRBD1 for D (6 bases). Here the CDR3 reads CATSSVRGYSPLHF. DNA of the CDR3: TGTGCCACCAGCTCGGTGAGGGGGTATTCACCCCTCCACTTT.